This T cell receptor beta chain was sequenced during a study of human T cells and chemical hapten exposure. Study-wide results and limits: Expanded TCR counts at PT1 were positively correlated with the patch test score.

The CDR3 runs 16 residues. J lost 3 bases, V lost 2 bases, and 8 bases had no gene match. TCRdb re-derived calls from the RACE reads in MiXCR, one entry per CDR3 protein. Of 350,000 to 450,000 distinct CDR3 sequences listed, 5.1% are singletons. For this clonotype: What it binds is not known.

Time point of the sample: pre-sensitization, week 0. Noted treatment: therapeutic diphenylcyclopropenone sensitization with weekly scalp DPC. The TCR sequence derives from a woman between 50 and 59 years old with alopecia areata. Some clones in this sample may be carry-over from other donors' samples. The material sequenced was whole blood, taken in connection with sensitization to the hapten diphenylcyclopropenone (DPC). The chain uses TRBV6-7 and TRBJ2-3; TRBD2 agrees at 7 bases. TRBV6-7 belongs to the ORF category, with a function that is uncertain. The CDR3 loop is CASSYRWGGITDTQYF. For the CDR3, the DNA is TGTGCCAGCAGTTACAGGTGGGGGGGAATTACAGATACGCAGTATTTT.